Listed here are 21 T cell receptor beta chains from one sample, sequenced in a study of cytomegalovirus exposure and HLA in healthy donors (dated by TCRdb to about 2017). The protocol used for the library was the immunoSEQ multiplex PCR assay. TCRdb retrieved this table from immuneACCESS and kept in-frame rearrangements only. Not all clones are present; in checked studies, unresolved V genes account for under half, and no reason is known for the remainder. The sample yields 85,000 to 120,000 clones; 85% to 95% were counted once. The leading ten clones occupy 0.7% to 0.9% of the sample. Sequenced material: PBMCs. These receptors were taken from a woman under 30 in good health and CMV-seronegative.

This clone occurred a few times. The gene calls are TRBV7-9 and TRBJ2-7; D gene unclear. The germline V gene has CDR1 SEHNR and CDR2 FQNEAQ (reference sequence). The CDR3 runs 12 residues. The V end was cut by 5 bases, the J end by 6 bases, with 11 bases between. The CDR3 region has the DNA TGTGCCAGCAGCCCCGGTGAACCCGAGCAGTACTTC. Encoded protein: CASSPGEPEQYF. The complete variable domain, with remaining parts taken from reference TRBV7-9 and TRBJ2-7, reads DTGVSQNPRHKITKRGQNVTFRCDPISEHNRLYWYRQTLGQGPEFLTYFQNEAQLEKSRLLSDRFSAERPKGSFSTLEIQRTEQGDSAMYLCASSPGEPEQYFGPGTRLTVT.

The chain joins TRBV15 to TRBJ1-1; perhaps TRBD1 as D (5 bases). The length of the CDR3 is 16 residues. CDR1 is LNHNV, CDR2 YYDKDF, per germline (reference sequence). V dropped 0 bases and J dropped 0 bases, with 11 bases sitting between them. CDR3 in amino acids: CATSRDWEGVNTEAFF. The CDR3 DNA follows: TGTGCCACCAGCAGAGATTGGGAAGGGGTGAACACTGAAGCTTTCTTT.

The CDR3 DNA sequence: TGTGCCAGCAGTGCGGGGGACAGGGGGCGTTTCGGTGAAAAACTGTTTTTT. This codes for CASSAGDRGRFGEKLFF. V is TRBV25-1 and J is TRBJ1-4, with 12 nucleotides matching TRBD1. CDR3 length equals 17 residues. The trim removed 4 bases at V and 7 bases at J, leaving 10 bases unmatched. Germline CDR1 MGHDK, CDR2 SYGVNS.

The chain employs TRBV2 and TRBJ2-3, with 7 bases that match TRBD2. V shed 8 bases, J shed 4 bases, and the junction held 9 bases outside the gene matches. This CDR3 region has 14 residues. CDR1 and CDR2 (germline): SNHLY, FYNNEI. CDR3 region: CASLVGLAADTQYF. The CDR3 bases are TGTGCCAGCCTGGTGGGGCTAGCGGCAGATACGCAGTATTTT. The full variable domain, in which reference TRBV2 and TRBJ2-3 provide the parts outside the CDR3, is EPEVTQTPSHQVTQMGQEVILRCVPISNHLYFYWYRQILGQKVEFLVSFYNNEISEKSEIFDDQFSVERPDGSNFTLKIRSTKLEDSAMYFCASLVGLAADTQYFGPGTRLTVL.

The rearrangement joins TRBV19 to TRBJ2-7; 9 nucleotides agree with TRBD1. The V gene end was trimmed by 4 bases and the J gene end by 5 bases; junction bases not matched to a gene: 15. There are 17 residues in the CDR3. CDR1 LNHDA and CDR2 SQIVND come from the germline V gene (reference sequence). The CDR3 DNA follows: TGTGCCAGTAGTACTCCGGGACAGGGCGTTTCTTCGGACGAGCAGTACTTC. Translated: CASSTPGQGVSSDEQYF.

This chain joins TRBV5-1 and TRBJ2-7; no clear D. The CDR3 is 13 amino acids. Germline V gene data show CDR1 as SGHRS and CDR2 as YFSETQ. With 2 bases removed from V and 2 bases from J, the gap between germline ends came to 8 bases. CDR3 loop: CASSFPETYEQYF. The CDR3 DNA reads as TGCGCCAGCAGCTTCCCTGAGACCTACGAGCAGTACTTC.

V and J are TRBV2 and TRBJ2-1; TRBD2 matches at 8 bases. The ends lost 8 bases at V and 8 bases at J; junction bases unmatched: 8. Germline V gives CDR1 SNHLY, CDR2 FYNNEI. This CDR3 is 13 amino acids long. The CDR3 spells CASSGRGPDEQFF. The DNA of the CDR3 is TGTGCCAGCTCCGGGAGGGGCCCCGATGAGCAGTTCTTC.

V usage is TRBV18 and J usage is TRBJ1-1; no reliable D call. This CDR3 has 13 amino acids. The germline V and J ends were trimmed by 5 bases and 4 bases, with 11 bases remaining between them. Germline assignment: CDR1 KGHSH and CDR2 LQKENI. The CDR3 reads CASSTLESTEAFF. The CDR3 nucleotides are TGTGCCAGCTCAACACTGGAGAGCACTGAAGCTTTCTTT.

The V call is TRBV18, the J call TRBJ2-3, with TRBD2 matching over 13 bases. V lost 2 bases, J lost 0 bases, and 5 bases stayed unmatched. CDR1 and CDR2 (germline): KGHSH, LQKENI. This CDR3 comprises 18 residues. In DNA form, the CDR3 reads TGTGCCAGCTCACCAACTAGCGGGGGGGCCGCTAGCACAGATACGCAGTATTTT. Its translation is CASSPTSGGAASTDTQYF. The full variable domain, completed using reference TRBV18 and TRBJ2-3, is NAGVMQNPRHLVRRRGQEARLRCSPMKGHSHVYWYRQLPEEGLKFMVYLQKENIIDESGMPKERFSAEFPKEGPSILRIQQVVRGDSAAYFCASSPTSGGAASTDTQYFGPGTRLTVL.

The chain uses TRBV7-6 and TRBJ1-1; D is unclear. The V gene lost 5 bases and the J gene lost 4 bases, with 14 bases spanning the gap. This CDR3 comprises 14 residues. Germline V CDR1 and CDR2: SGHVS, FNYEAQ. The chain's CDR3 is CASSPTTSSTEAFF. The CDR3 region has the DNA TGTGCCAGCAGCCCCACAACGTCTAGCACTGAAGCTTTCTTT.

V gene TRBV5-4 combines with J gene TRBJ1-1; 7 nucleotides line up with TRBD1. CDR1 and CDR2 (germline): SGHNT, YYREEE (reference sequence). The CDR3 has 14 residues. Germline trimming cut 0 bases from V and 10 bases from J; bases unmatched to any gene: 9. The CDR3, as DNA: TGTGCCAGCAGCTTGGAACAGGGGTTATCGGGAGCTTTCTTT. Its protein is CASSLEQGLSGAFF.

DNA of the CDR3: TGTGCCAGCGGGTCTCTGTGGGCACCCCTAGCCAAAAACATTCAGTACTTC. It specifies CASGSLWAPLAKNIQYF. The chain links TRBV21-1 to TRBJ2-4; TRBD1 is the table's D call, not checked against the DNA. TRBV21-1 is described as a pseudogene. The CDR3 spans 17 residues.

The chain combines TRBV5-4 with TRBJ1-4; D possibly corresponds to TRBD1 (6 bases). The V end lost 3 bases, the J end lost 12 bases, and 21 bases lay between the germline ends. The CDR3 length is 15 residues. Germline V gene lookup returns CDR1 SGHNT and CDR2 YYREEE (reference sequence). This CDR3 reads CASSSAGAGVGELFF. The CDR3 coding sequence is TGTGCCAGCAGCTCTGCCGGGGCAGGGGTGGGTGAACTGTTTTTT. The complete variable domain, with remaining parts taken from reference TRBV5-4 and TRBJ1-4, reads ETGVTQSPTHLIKTRGQQVTLRCSSQSGHNTVSWYQQALGQGPQFIFQYYREEENGRGNFPPRFSGLQFPNYSSELNVNALELDDSALYLCASSSAGAGVGELFFGSGTQLSVL.

CDR3 DNA: TGCGCCAGCAGCGTTGACGGCCCAGCGTACAATGAGCAGTTCTTC. It encodes CASSVDGPAYNEQFF. The chain joins TRBV5-1 to TRBJ2-1; no firm D call. The V end lost 4 bases, the J end lost 4 bases, and 15 bases lay between the germline ends. The CDR3 contains 15 residues. Germline assignment: CDR1 SGHRS and CDR2 YFSETQ.

This chain uses TRBV7-2 with TRBJ2-2; D is possibly TRBD2 (6 bases). This CDR3 has 14 amino acids. The V end lost 8 bases, the J end lost 6 bases, and 16 bases lay between the germline ends. Germline V gene sequence: CDR1 SGHTA, CDR2 FQGNSA. This CDR3 reads CASDRRGAAGELFF. DNA of the CDR3: TGTGCCAGCGATCGGAGGGGCGCGGCCGGGGAGCTGTTTTTT. The complete variable domain, with remaining parts taken from reference TRBV7-2 and TRBJ2-2, reads GAGVSQSPSNKVTEKGKDVELRCDPISGHTALYWYRQSLGQGLEFLIYFQGNSAPDKSGLPSDRFSAERTGGSVSTLTIQRTQQEDSAVYLCASDRRGAAGELFFGEGSRLTVL.

This clone is a singleton in its sample. The chain carries TRBV9 and TRBJ2-7; 7 nucleotides align to TRBD2. Losses at the gene ends were 4 bases for V and 2 bases for J; bases not matched to a gene: 12. Germline V lookup: CDR1 SGDLS, CDR2 YYNGEE. The CDR3 is made up of 16 amino acids. The CDR3 region is CASSTQGLAGTYEQYF. The DNA for the CDR3 is TGTGCCAGCAGCACCCAAGGGTTAGCGGGCACCTACGAGCAGTACTTC.

The chain has TRBV7-6 and TRBJ1-6, with 8 bases lining up with TRBD1. Germline trimming cut 5 bases from V and 10 bases from J; bases unmatched to any gene: 16. This CDR3 contains 17 residues. The germline CDR1 and CDR2 sequences are SGHVS and FNYEAQ. CDR3 coding DNA: TGTGCCAGCAGCGATGCAGGGGGCGGGGGACTTCGATCACCCCTCCACTTT. Translation gives CASSDAGGGGLRSPLHF.

This chain's CDR3 is CASSPPLAGTYEQYF. The CDR3 bases are TGTGCCAGCTCACCACCCCTAGCGGGCACCTACGAGCAGTACTTC. V is TRBV18 and J is TRBJ2-7; 8 bases match TRBD2. The germline V gene encodes CDR1 KGHSH and CDR2 LQKENI. The CDR3 is made up of 15 amino acids. Trimming took 0 bases from V and 2 from J; bases not matched to a gene: 3.

About this clone: Compared with germline, one end of the junction differs, possibly owing to a read error. The chain employs TRBV7-9 and TRBJ1-1, with 8 bases fitting TRBD1. Germline CDR1 SEHNR, CDR2 FQNEAQ (reference sequence). The length of the CDR3 is 13 residues. CDR3 protein: CASSRDRGTGAFF. CDR3 nucleotides: TGTGCCAGCAGCCGAGACAGGGGAACTGGAGCTTTCTTT. The full variable domain, completed using reference TRBV7-9 and TRBJ1-1, is DTGVSQNPRHKITKRGQNVTFRCDPISEHNRLYWYRQTLGQGPEFLTYFQNEAQLEKSRLLSDRFSAERPKGSFSTLEIQRTEQGDSAMYLCASSRDRGTGAFFGQGTRLTVV.

The chain carries TRBV11-2 and TRBJ2-2; 11 positions agree with TRBD2. V gave up 1 base and J gave up 0 bases; unmatched junction bases: 7. Per germline, CDR1 SGHAT and CDR2 FQNNGV. The CDR3 is 19 amino acids. CDR3 DNA sequence: TGTGCCAGCAGCTTAGCCCCCCTAGCGGGAGGCACGAACACCGGGGAGCTGTTTTTT. Translated, it gives CASSLAPLAGGTNTGELFF.

The chain employs TRBV19 and TRBJ2-1; 9 nucleotides agree with TRBD2. Germline CDR1 and CDR2: LNHDA and SQIVND (reference sequence). V gave up 4 bases and J gave up 3 bases; unmatched junction bases: 1. CDR3 length: 14 amino acids. The DNA for the CDR3 is TGTGCCAGTAGTAGCGGGGGGGACTACAATGAGCAGTTCTTC. Encoded protein: CASSSGGDYNEQFF.